This T cell receptor (beta chain) is drawn from a study of shared clonotypes between healthy human individuals. V was clipped by 5 bases and J by 3 bases, with 4 bases between them. CDR3 length: 11 residues. Germline loops: CDR1 SGHTA, CDR2 FQGNSA. Comments on this clone: Antigen: not known.

Produced via immunoSEQ multiplex PCR; TCRdb's table is partial and in-frame only. In the table there are roughly 2.2 million clones, approximately 90% of which are singletons. Donors were healthy HIV-negative adults without recent acute infections or vaccinations. Broader study findings: Naive CD4 clonotype sharing across a few donors was about 5%.

Specimen: naive CD4+ T cells from PBMCs. Specified subset: CD45RA+ positively selected. This chain uses TRBV7-2 with TRBJ1-2, with no clear D. The TCR was taken from a man between 18 and 35 years old in good health. Some clones in this sample may be carry-over from other donors' samples. CDR3 DNA: TGTGCCAGCAGCGGGGACTATGGCTACACCTTC. Translated, it gives CASSGDYGYTF.